Below are 14 T cell receptor beta chains sequenced from a single sample in a study of beta chain features in type 1 diabetes. Every bit of the isolated RNA underwent reverse transcription, so sequencing read expressed TCRB transcripts. Profiling relied on immunoSEQ multiplex PCR, and the TCRdb table lists in-frame clones only, not all of them. This table holds roughly 370,000 clones, approximately 15% found once. Sequenced input: naive CD4+ T cells from blood. The receptor set was obtained from a man aged 25-45 years in good health.

The chain has TRBV6-1 and TRBJ2-3; D gene uncertain. CDR3 size: 14 residues. Trimming removed 0 bases from V and 9 bases from J, with 13 bases in between. CDR1 MNHNS and CDR2 SASEGT come from the germline V gene. The CDR3 loop is CASSEAASALTQYF. The DNA of the CDR3 is TGTGCCAGCAGTGAAGCGGCATCCGCGCTAACGCAGTATTTT.

A few counts support this clone. J is TRBJ2-5 and V is TRBV5-1; no firm D call. Looked up from germline, CDR1 is SGHRS and CDR2 is YFSETQ. V gave up 3 bases and J gave up 0 bases, with 9 bases separating them. The CDR3 loop spans 14 amino acids. The DNA for the CDR3 is TGCGCCAGCAGCTGGGCCCTCTACCAAGAGACCCAGTACTTC. The encoded protein is CASSWALYQETQYF.

The rearrangement links TRBV4-3 to TRBJ2-5; TRBD1 or TRBD2 may be the D gene (6 bases each). V gave up 3 bases and J gave up 4 bases, with 12 bases separating them. There are 14 residues in the CDR3. From germline, CDR1 is LGHNA and CDR2 YSLEER. CDR3: CASSQGGRGETQYF. The CDR3 DNA reads as TGCGCCAGCAGCCAGGGAGGCAGGGGAGAGACCCAGTACTTC.

The V call is TRBV9, the J call TRBJ1-2, with D uncertain. CDR1 SGDLS and CDR2 YYNGEE come from the germline V gene. V shed 4 bases and J shed 8 bases, with 18 bases lying between them. The CDR3 length is 14 residues. This CDR3 is CASSPRFLPGGYTF. The CDR3 nucleotides are TGTGCCAGCAGCCCCAGATTTTTGCCGGGGGGCTACACCTTC. The whole variable domain, remainder taken from reference TRBV9 and TRBJ1-2, is DSGVTQTPKHLITATGQRVTLRCSPRSGDLSVYWYQQSLDQGLQFLIQYYNGEERAKGNILERFSAQQFPDLHSELNLSSLELGDSALYFCASSPRFLPGGYTFGSGTRLTVV.

This clone was found a few times. The rearrangement uses TRBV18 and TRBJ2-5; 12 bases agree with TRBD2. The CDR3 has 15 residues. The trim removed 2 bases at V and 4 bases at J, leaving 2 bases unmatched. Germline CDR1 is KGHSH and CDR2 is LQKENI. The DNA for the CDR3 is TGTGCCAGCTCACCAAGGACTAGCGGGATAGAGACCCAGTACTTC. Translated, it gives CASSPRTSGIETQYF. The whole variable domain, remainder taken from reference TRBV18 and TRBJ2-5, is NAGVMQNPRHLVRRRGQEARLRCSPMKGHSHVYWYRQLPEEGLKFMVYLQKENIIDESGMPKERFSAEFPKEGPSILRIQQVVRGDSAAYFCASSPRTSGIETQYFGPGTRLLVL.

This chain links TRBV5-1 with TRBJ2-1; 14 nucleotides agree with TRBD2. V was clipped by 4 bases and J by 2 bases; unmatched bases: 20. The CDR3 is made up of 22 amino acids. Germline assignment: CDR1 SGHRS and CDR2 YFSETQ. CDR3: CASSPTTHIPGTSGGTYNEQFF. CDR3 in DNA: TGCGCCAGCAGCCCAACTACCCACATACCCGGGACTAGCGGGGGCACCTACAATGAGCAGTTCTTC.

A word on this clone: Mismatch with germline at one junction end may stem from a read error. The rearrangement joins TRBV7-2 to TRBJ2-5; 7 bases are shared with TRBD2. Germline V gene sequence: CDR1 SGHTA, CDR2 FQGNSA. This CDR3 is 14 amino acids long. CDR3: CASSLAAIQETQYF. CDR3 bases: TGTGCCAGCAGCCTAGCGGCGATCCAAGAGACCCAGTACTTC.

This clone was seen a handful of times. The genes are TRBV27 and TRBJ2-6; 7 bases agree with TRBD2. The CDR3 is 15 residues long. CDR1 is MNHEY, CDR2 SMNVEV, per germline (reference sequence). J lost 2 bases, V lost 5 bases, and 3 bases had no gene match. CDR3 protein: CASSTRGAGANVLTF. CDR3 sequence (DNA): TGTGCCAGCAGTACCCGGGGGGCTGGGGCCAACGTCCTGACTTTC.

The chain uses TRBV7-8 and TRBJ2-1, with a possible D match to TRBD1 (6 bases). Germline lookup yields CDR1 SGHVS and CDR2 FQNEAQ. Trimming left V 5 bases short and J 10 bases short, with 12 bases between. The length of the CDR3 is 12 residues. The CDR3 DNA sequence: TGTGCCAGCAGCAAGGGAGACAGGGAGCAGTTCTTC. Translation gives CASSKGDREQFF.

The chain recombines TRBV10-3 with TRBJ1-3; the D gene is possibly TRBD1 (6 bases). Germline CDR1 and CDR2: ENHRY and SYGVKD. Trimming left V 7 bases short and J 2 bases short, with 12 bases between. This CDR3 comprises 14 residues. The CDR3 DNA reads TGTGCCATCACGGCAGGGGCTGCTGGAAACACCATATATTTT. This sequence encodes CAITAGAAGNTIYF.

The chain employs TRBV7-2 and TRBJ2-7, with no clear D. The CDR3 spans 12 residues. V gave up 1 base and J gave up 6 bases, with 7 bases separating them. Germline V lookup: CDR1 SGHTA, CDR2 FQGNSA. The CDR3 DNA reads as TGTGCCAGCAGCTTAGTAATCTCCGAGCAGTACTTC. Amino acid sequence: CASSLVISEQYF. The variable domain in full, completed from reference TRBV7-2 and TRBJ2-7, reads GAGVSQSPSNKVTEKGKDVELRCDPISGHTALYWYRQSLGQGLEFLIYFQGNSAPDKSGLPSDRFSAERTGGSVSTLTIQRTQQEDSAVYLCASSLVISEQYFGPGTRLTVT.

J is TRBJ2-7 and V is TRBV6-6, with 8 bases that match TRBD1. The CDR3 consists of 16 residues. Germline CDR1 is MNHNY and CDR2 is SVGAGI (reference sequence). The V and J ends lost 2 bases and 2 bases, in that order; junction bases with no gene match: 8. The CDR3 region has the DNA TGTGCCAGCAGTTACCCTATTGACAGGGGCGCCTACGAGCAGTACTTC. Its protein product is CASSYPIDRGAYEQYF.

The genes are TRBV6-1 and TRBJ1-2, with 11 bases matching TRBD1. Germline lookup yields CDR1 MNHNS and CDR2 SASEGT. The trim removed 3 bases at V and 4 bases at J, leaving 4 bases unmatched. The CDR3 covers 15 residues. The CDR3 DNA sequence: TGTGCCAGCAGTGACGGGACAGGGGGAGGCTATGGCTACACCTTC. This codes for CASSDGTGGGYGYTF.

The gene calls are TRBV7-6 and TRBJ1-4; D unresolved. Germline V gives CDR1 SGHVS, CDR2 FNYEAQ. V was pared by 0 bases and J by 7 bases, with 6 bases between. The CDR3 contains 13 residues. The CDR3 loop is CASSLAVGEKLFF. For the CDR3, the DNA is TGTGCCAGCAGCTTAGCAGTGGGTGAAAAACTGTTTTTT. Full variable domain (missing parts from reference TRBV7-6 and TRBJ1-4): GAGVSQSPRYKVTKRGQDVALRCDPISGHVSLYWYRQALGQGPEFLTYFNYEAQQDKSGLPNDRFSAERPEGSISTLTIQRTEQRDSAMYRCASSLAVGEKLFFGSGTQLSVL.